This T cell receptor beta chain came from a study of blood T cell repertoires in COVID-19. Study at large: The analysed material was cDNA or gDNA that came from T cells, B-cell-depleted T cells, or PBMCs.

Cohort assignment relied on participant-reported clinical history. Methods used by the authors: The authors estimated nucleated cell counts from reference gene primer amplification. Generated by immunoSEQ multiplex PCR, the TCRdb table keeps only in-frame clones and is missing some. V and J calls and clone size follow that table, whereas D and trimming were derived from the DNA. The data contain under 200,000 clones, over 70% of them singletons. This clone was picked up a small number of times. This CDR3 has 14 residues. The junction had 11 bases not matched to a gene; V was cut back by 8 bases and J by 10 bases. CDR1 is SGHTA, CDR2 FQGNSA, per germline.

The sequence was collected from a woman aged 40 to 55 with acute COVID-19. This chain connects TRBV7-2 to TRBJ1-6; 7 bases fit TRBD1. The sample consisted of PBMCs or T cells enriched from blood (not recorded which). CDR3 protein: CASRETGLRSPLHF. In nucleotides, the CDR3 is TGTGCCAGCCGCGAGACAGGGCTGAGGTCACCCCTCCACTTT.